This T cell receptor (beta chain) was profiled in a study of T cell repertoires in cytomegalovirus infection. In the study overall: Recently identified HLA-C-restricted and well-studied HLA-B-restricted CMV epitopes were used. Indications of both CMV infection and matching HLA type were provided by public TCR beta signatures. Whole-study results and caveats: HLA-C-restricted CMV clonotypes gave the most frequent clonotype in two of eight donors.

CDR3 size: 13 residues. V trimming: 5 bases; J trimming: 6 bases; junction bases outside the gene matches: 3. Germline values: CDR1 LNHNV, CDR2 YYDKDF (reference sequence). TCRdb processed the reads anew with MiXCR; each CDR3 protein has one entry. The sample yields 90,000 to 120,000 distinct CDR3 sequences, less than 55% seen once. On this clonotype: Its specificity is unknown.

The sequences come from CD8+ T cells from cultured PBMCs, collected from culture after CMV antigen stimulation. The sequence came from a human donor in good health (CMV status not recorded). Some clones in this sample may be carry-over from other donors' samples. The chain combines TRBV15 with TRBJ2-7; TRBD1 aligns across 11 bases. For the CDR3, the DNA is TGTGCCACCAGCGCCGGGACAGGGGGCGAGCAGTACTTC. This translates into CATSAGTGGEQYF. The variable domain in full, with the rest retrieved from reference TRBV15 and TRBJ2-7, is DAMVIQNPRYQVTQFGKPVTLSCSQTLNHNVMYWYQQKSSQAPKLLFHYYDKDFNNEADTPDNFQSRRPNTSFCFLDIRSPGLGDTAMYLCATSAGTGGEQYFGPGTRLTVT.